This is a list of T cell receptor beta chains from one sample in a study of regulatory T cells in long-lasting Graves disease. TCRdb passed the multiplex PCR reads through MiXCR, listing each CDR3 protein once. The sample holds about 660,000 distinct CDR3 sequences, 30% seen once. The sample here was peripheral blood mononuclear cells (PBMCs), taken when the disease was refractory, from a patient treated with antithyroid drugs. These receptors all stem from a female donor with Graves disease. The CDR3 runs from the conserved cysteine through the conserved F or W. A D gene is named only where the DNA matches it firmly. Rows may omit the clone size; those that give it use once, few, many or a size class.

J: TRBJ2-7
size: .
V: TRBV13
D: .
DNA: TGTGCCAGCAGCTCGACTCTAGGGGGCGAGCAGTACTTC
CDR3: CASSSTLGGEQYF

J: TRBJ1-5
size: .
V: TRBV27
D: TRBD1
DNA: TGTGCCAGCAGTGGGACAGGGGTCGATAGCAATCAGCCCCAGCATTTT
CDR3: CASSGTGVDSNQPQHF

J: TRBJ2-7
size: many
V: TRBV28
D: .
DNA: TGTGCCAGCAGTGGCTACTCCAACTACGAGCAGTACTTC
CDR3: CASSGYSNYEQYF

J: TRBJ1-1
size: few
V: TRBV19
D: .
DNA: TGTGCCAGTAGTGGATACACAGCTTTCTTT
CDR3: CASSGYTAFF

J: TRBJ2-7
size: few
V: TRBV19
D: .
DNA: TGTGCCAGTAGCCCCGAATGGCTGAGCCCAGGAAACTACGAGCAGTACTTC
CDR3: CASSPEWLSPGNYEQYF

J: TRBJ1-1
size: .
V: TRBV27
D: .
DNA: TGTGCCAGCAGTCCGCTCGGTGGGCCGTCTGAAGCTTTCTTT
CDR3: CASSPLGGPSEAFF

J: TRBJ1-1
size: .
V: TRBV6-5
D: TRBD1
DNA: TGTGCCAGCAGTTACTCTGGGCAGGGGGTATCTGAAGCTTTCTTT
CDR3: CASSYSGQGVSEAFF

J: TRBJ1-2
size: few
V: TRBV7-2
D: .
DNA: TGTGCCAGCAGCACACCGACAGCTAACTATGGCTACACCTTC
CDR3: CASSTPTANYGYTF

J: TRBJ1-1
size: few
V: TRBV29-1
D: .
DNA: TGCAGCGTTCTGGGCATCGCTGAAGCTTTCTTT
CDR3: CSVLGIAEAFF

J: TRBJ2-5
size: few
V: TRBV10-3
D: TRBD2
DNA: TGTGCCATCAGCCCACTAGCGGGAGGGCCGGAGACCCAGTACTTC
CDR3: CAISPLAGGPETQYF

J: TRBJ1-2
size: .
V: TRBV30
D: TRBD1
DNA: TGTGCCTGGAGTGGGGACAGGGGGCTGAAAGGCTACACCTTC
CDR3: CAWSGDRGLKGYTF

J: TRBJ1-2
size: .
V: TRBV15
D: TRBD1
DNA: TGTGCCACCAGCGAAAACCTGGACAGGGGGAGCTACACCTTC
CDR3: CATSENLDRGSYTF

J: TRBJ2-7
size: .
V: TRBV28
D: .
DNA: TGTGCCAGCAGTTCAACAGGGGCCCCTGGACTAGCATCCTACGAGCAGTACTTC
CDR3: CASSSTGAPGLASYEQYF

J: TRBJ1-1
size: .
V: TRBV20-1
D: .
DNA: TGCAGTGCTAGTCTCAGATTGAACACTGAAGCTTTCTTT
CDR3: CSASLRLNTEAFF

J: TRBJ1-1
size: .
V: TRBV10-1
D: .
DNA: TGCGCCAGCAGTGAGCAGTCAGGCACTGAAGCTTTCTTT
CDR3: CASSEQSGTEAFF

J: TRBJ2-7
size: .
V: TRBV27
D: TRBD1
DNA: TGTGCCAGCAGCACTATTCGACTCAAAAGCGACAGGGGGAGGTCCTACGAGCAGTACTTC
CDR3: CASSTIRLKSDRGRSYEQYF

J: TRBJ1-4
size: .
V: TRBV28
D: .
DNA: TGTGCCATTCGACAGGAGGATAATGAAAAACTGTTTTTT
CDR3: CAIRQEDNEKLFF

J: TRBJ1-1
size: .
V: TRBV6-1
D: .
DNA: TGTGCCACGCGCTCGGACACTGAAGCTTTCTTT
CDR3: CATRSDTEAFF

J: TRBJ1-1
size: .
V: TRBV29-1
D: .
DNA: TGCAGTTTCCGAACAGACACTGAAGCTTTCTTT
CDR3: CSFRTDTEAFF

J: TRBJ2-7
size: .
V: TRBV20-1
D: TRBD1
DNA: TGCAGTGCGTCCCCGGGACAGGGGGCGCAGCAGTACTTC
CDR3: CSASPGQGAQQYF

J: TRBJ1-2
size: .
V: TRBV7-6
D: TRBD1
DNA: TGTGCCAGCAGCCTTGACGTGGAGGGACAGGGGCAGGGCTACACCTTC
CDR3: CASSLDVEGQGQGYTF

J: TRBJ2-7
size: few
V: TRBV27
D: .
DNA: TGTGCCAGCAGCCTTACATCTCTCAGGGCCATATGGGGCGGGGCATCCTACGAGCAGTACTTC
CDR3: CASSLTSLRAIWGGASYEQYF

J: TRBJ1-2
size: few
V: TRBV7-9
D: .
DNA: TGTGCCAGCAGCCCCCCGCAAAGGACAGTCTATGGCTACACCTTC
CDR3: CASSPPQRTVYGYTF

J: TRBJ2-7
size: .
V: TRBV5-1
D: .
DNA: TGCGCCAGCACTCCCCCTGGGGCAGAAATCGAGCAGTACTTC
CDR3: CASTPPGAEIEQYF

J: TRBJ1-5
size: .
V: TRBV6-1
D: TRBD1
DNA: TGTGCCAGCAGGGGAGGACAGGGAGGCAATCAGCCCCAGCATTTT
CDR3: CASRGGQGGNQPQHF

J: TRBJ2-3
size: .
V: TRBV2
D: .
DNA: TGTGCCAGCAGCGACCCTCAGGACAGCAACGGGTATTTT
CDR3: CASSDPQDSNGYF

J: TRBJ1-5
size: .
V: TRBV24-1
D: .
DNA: TGTGCCACCAGTGACCCACAGGATAGCAATCAGCCCCAGCATTTT
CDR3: CATSDPQDSNQPQHF

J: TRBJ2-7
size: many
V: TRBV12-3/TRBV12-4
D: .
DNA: TGTGCCAGCAGTCCCGCAGACGAGCAGTACTTC
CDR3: CASSPADEQYF

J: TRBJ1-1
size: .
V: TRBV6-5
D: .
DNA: TGTGCCAGCAGTTACTCAGTCGGGTTCACTGAAGCTTTCTTT
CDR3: CASSYSVGFTEAFF

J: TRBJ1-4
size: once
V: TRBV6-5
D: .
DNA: TGTGCCAGCAGTTACGAGAACGGGCGGGAAAAACTGTTTTTT
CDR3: CASSYENGREKLFF

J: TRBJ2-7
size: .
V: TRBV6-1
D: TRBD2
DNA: TGTGCCAGCGGGGCGGCTAGCGGGAGGGACGAGCAGTACTTC
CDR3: CASGAASGRDEQYF

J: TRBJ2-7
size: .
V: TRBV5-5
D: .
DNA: TGTGCCAGCAGCGGAAAAGGGGAGCAGTACTTC
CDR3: CASSGKGEQYF

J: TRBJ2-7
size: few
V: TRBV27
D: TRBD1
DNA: TGTGCCAGCAGCTCCGGACAGGTAAACTACGAGCAGTACTTC
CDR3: CASSSGQVNYEQYF

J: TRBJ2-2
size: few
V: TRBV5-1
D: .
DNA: TGCGCCAGCACGCTAGGGCCGAACACCGGGGAGCTGTTTTTT
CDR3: CASTLGPNTGELFF

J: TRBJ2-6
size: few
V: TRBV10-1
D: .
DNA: TGCGCCAGCAGTGAGCCGGACGCAAGCTCTGGGGCCAACGTCCTGACTTTC
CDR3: CASSEPDASSGANVLTF

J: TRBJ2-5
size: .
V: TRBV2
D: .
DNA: TGTGCCAGCAGCCCCGTTGCCGAGACCCAGTACTTC
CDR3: CASSPVAETQYF

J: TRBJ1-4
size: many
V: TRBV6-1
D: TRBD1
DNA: TGTGCCAGCAGTGACCGGACAGGGCTTAATGAAAAACTGTTTTTT
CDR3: CASSDRTGLNEKLFF

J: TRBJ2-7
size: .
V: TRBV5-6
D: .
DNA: TGTGCCAGCAGCTTGGATCGGGACACCTACGAGCAGTACTTC
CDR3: CASSLDRDTYEQYF

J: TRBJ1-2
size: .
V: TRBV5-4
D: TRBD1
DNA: TGTGCCAGCAGCCTCCGGGACAGGCCTCTCTATGGCTACACCTTC
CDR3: CASSLRDRPLYGYTF

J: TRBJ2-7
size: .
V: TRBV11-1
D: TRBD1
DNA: TGTGCCAGCAGCTTGGAGGACAGGGGGCGGGAGCAGTACTTC
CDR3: CASSLEDRGREQYF

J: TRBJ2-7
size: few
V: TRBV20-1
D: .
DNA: TGCAGTGCTAGATGGCAGGGTTCCTACGAGCAGTACTTC
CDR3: CSARWQGSYEQYF

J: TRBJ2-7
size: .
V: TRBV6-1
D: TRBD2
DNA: TGTGCCAGCAGTCGGCCAGGGCTAGCGGGAGGGCCGGGAGAGCAGTACTTC
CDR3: CASSRPGLAGGPGEQYF

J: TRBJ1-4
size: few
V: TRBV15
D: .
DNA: TGTGCCACCAGCAGAGATCTTCCACTTCCTAATGAAAAACTGTTTTTT
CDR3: CATSRDLPLPNEKLFF